This TCR beta chain was sequenced in a study of shared clonotypes between healthy human individuals. Broader study findings: Though the depth was large, rarefaction showed that sorted-subset sequencing was incomplete. A handful of donors showed sharing of 4.5% to 6% of naive CD4 clonotypes.

CD45RO-negative cells were positively selected for CCR7, leaving out terminally differentiated effector memory CD45RA+ cells. With regard to this clone: Its antigen is not known.

Measured with immunoSEQ multiplex PCR; TCRdb has only the in-frame clones, and not every one. The data contain about 2.2 million clones, around 95% of them singletons. Germline loops: CDR1 LNHDA, CDR2 SQIVND (reference sequence). CDR3 size: 14 residues. Trimming cost V 5 bases and J 1 base, with 9 bases left between them. Sample: naive CD8+ T cells from PBMCs. The chain recombines TRBV19 with TRBJ1-5; D remains unclear. The TCR comes from a man aged 18 to 29 in good health. Some clones in this sample may be carry-over from other donors' samples. CDR3 coding DNA: TGTGCCAGTAGTTGGGTCGGAAGCAATCAGCCCCAGCATTTT. Its translation is CASSWVGSNQPQHF.